Below, 7 T cell receptor beta chains from the same sample are listed, as sequenced in a study of CD8 T cells in cerebrospinal fluid in Alzheimer's disease (dated by TCRdb to the early 2020s). Library preparation was by 10x single-cell sequencing. Instrument used: NextSeq 550. The reads underwent TCRdb reprocessing, giving one record for each CDR3 protein sequence and no DNA. The table of this sample itemizes approximately 1,000 distinct CDR3 sequences. Around 7.8% of the sample rests with the top ten. Specimen: cerebrospinal fluid. The source is a human donor in good health.

Measured by frequency, this clonotype is medium-sized. This chain connects TRBV19 to TRBJ1-3; TCRdb calls TRBD1, which cannot be checked without DNA. From germline, CDR1 is LNHDA and CDR2 SQIVND (reference sequence). The length of the CDR3 is 16 residues. CDR3 sequence reads: CASSTITGTTGNTIYF.

This clonotype registers medium-sized by frequency. V gene TRBV6-2 or TRBV6-3 combines with J gene TRBJ2-3. The CDR3 totals 13 residues. Germline loops: CDR1 MNHEY, CDR2 SVGEGT. CDR3 region: CASCQPSTDTQYF.

This clonotype registers medium-sized (0.01 to 0.1%) by frequency. This chain joins TRBV10-3 and TRBJ2-6; TCRdb selects TRBD2, and the lack of DNA leaves this call unchecked. The CDR3 contains 18 residues. CDR1 is ENHRY, CDR2 SYGVKD, per germline. The CDR3 here is CAISELNSPSPGANVLTF.

This clonotype is labeled medium-sized based on frequency. The V gene is TRBV27, the J gene TRBJ2-2. Germline CDR1 MNHEY, CDR2 SMNVEV (reference sequence). The CDR3 contains 13 residues. CDR3 loop: CASSLSQIGELFF.

This clonotype is deemed large by its frequency. The chain has TRBV7-2 and TRBJ2-3. The CDR3 covers 14 residues. Germline CDR1 SGHTA, CDR2 FQGNSA. CDR3 sequence: CASSLSRFGDTQYF.

This clonotype is called medium-sized based on its frequency. J is TRBJ1-5 and V is TRBV7-8. This CDR3 comprises 15 residues. Per the germline V gene, CDR1 is SGHVS and CDR2 is FQNEAQ. The CDR3 region is CASSRERGGGQPQHF.

This clonotype is labeled medium-sized based on frequency. The gene calls are TRBV12-5 and TRBJ2-5; TCRdb returns TRBD1, unconfirmable since there is no DNA. CDR3 length equals 14 residues. Germline lookup yields CDR1 LGHNT and CDR2 FRNRAP. The chain's CDR3 is CASGLGTGSETQYF. The full variable domain, completed using reference TRBV12-5 and TRBJ2-5, is DARVTQTPRHKVTEMGQEVTMRCQPILGHNTVFWYRQTMMQGLELLAYFRNRAPLDDSGMPKDRFSAEMPDATLATLKIQPSEPRDSAVYFCASGLGTGSETQYFGPGTRLLVL.